Presented here are 19 T cell receptor beta chains from one specimen sequenced in a study of cytomegalovirus exposure and HLA in healthy donors. TCRdb's copy holds only in-frame clones and misses some; the assay was immunoSEQ multiplex PCR. This table holds 200,000 or so clones, roughly 80% found once. Sequenced: PBMCs. The receptors stem from a man aged 18 to 30 in good health and CMV-seropositive.

J is TRBJ2-1 and V is TRBV2, with D possibly being TRBD2 (6 bases). Germline V gene sequence: CDR1 SNHLY, CDR2 FYNNEI. The CDR3 has 14 amino acids. V lost 5 bases to trimming and J lost 6 bases, with 14 bases between them. CDR3 amino acids: CASSRGWGGNEQFF. The CDR3 region has the DNA TGTGCCAGCAGTCGGGGATGGGGAGGCAATGAGCAGTTCTTC.

The V and J genes are TRBV6-5 and TRBJ2-7; 9 bases map to TRBD1. Germline assignment: CDR1 MNHEY and CDR2 SVGAGI. The CDR3 has 14 residues. Trimming cost V 6 bases and J 1 base; bases outside gene matches: 4. The CDR3 DNA follows: TGTGCCAGCAGGCCTGGACAGGGGTCCTACGAGCAGTACTTC. It yields the protein CASRPGQGSYEQYF.

The genes are TRBV5-4 and TRBJ2-1; unclear D gene. Trimming removed 5 bases from V and 7 bases from J, with 13 bases in between. CDR3 size: 13 residues. From germline, CDR1 is SGHNT and CDR2 YYREEE (reference sequence). CDR3 region: CASSEPPVNEQFF. The CDR3, as DNA: TGTGCCAGCAGTGAACCCCCGGTAAATGAGCAGTTCTTC. Full variable domain (missing parts from reference TRBV5-4 and TRBJ2-1): ETGVTQSPTHLIKTRGQQVTLRCSSQSGHNTVSWYQQALGQGPQFIFQYYREEENGRGNFPPRFSGLQFPNYSSELNVNALELDDSALYLCASSEPPVNEQFFGPGTRLTVL.

The chain combines TRBV29-1 with TRBJ2-4; perhaps TRBD2 as D (5 bases). V lost 4 bases to trimming and J lost 6 bases, with 16 bases between them. The CDR3 spans 14 residues. Germline V lookup: CDR1 SQVTM, CDR2 ANQGSEA. The CDR3 loop reads CSVVGSSLGNIQYF. Written as DNA, the CDR3 is TGCAGCGTTGTGGGGAGTTCACTGGGAAACATTCAGTACTTC.

This sequence joins TRBV28 and TRBJ2-6, with D uncertain. The germline V gene encodes CDR1 MDHEN and CDR2 SYDVKM. V gave up 8 bases and J gave up 0 bases, with 8 bases separating them. The CDR3 is 14 residues long. The CDR3 DNA sequence: TGTGCCAGCGAGCGAAGCTCTGGGGCCAACGTCCTGACTTTC. Protein product: CASERSSGANVLTF.

This chain links TRBV28 with TRBJ1-2; 9 nucleotides align to TRBD1. Trimming removed 6 bases from V and 8 bases from J; junction bases left unmatched: 13. Germline CDR1 is MDHEN and CDR2 is SYDVKM. This CDR3 spans 15 amino acids. CDR3: CASRRQGVLREGYTF. Written as DNA, the CDR3 is TGTGCCAGCAGGAGACAGGGGGTCCTTCGTGAAGGCTACACCTTC.

Ten or more counts support this clone. This chain connects TRBV6-1 to TRBJ1-3; D is unclear. The V gene's germline CDR1 is MNHNS and CDR2 SASEGT. The CDR3 runs 15 residues. V was trimmed by 0 bases and J by 0 bases, leaving 6 bases between them. Here the CDR3 DNA reads TGTGCCAGCAGTGAAGCGGGAGACTCTGGAAACACCATATATTTT. Protein: CASSEAGDSGNTIYF.

This rearrangement joins TRBV11-3 to TRBJ1-1; perhaps TRBD1 as D (5 bases). The CDR3 has 15 amino acids. V was cut by 3 bases and J by 1 base, with 12 bases left in between. Looked up from germline, CDR1 is SGHNT and CDR2 is YENEEA. The CDR3: CASSFGGDGNTEAFF. DNA for the CDR3: TGTGCCAGCAGCTTCGGAGGGGACGGGAACACTGAAGCTTTCTTT. Full variable domain (missing parts from reference TRBV11-3 and TRBJ1-1): EAGVVQSPRYKIIEKKQPVAFWCNPISGHNTLYWYLQNLGQGPELLIRYENEEAVDDSQLPKDRFSAERLKGVDSTLKIQPAELGDSAVYLCASSFGGDGNTEAFFGQGTRLTVV.

In this sample, this clone turned up once. The chain links TRBV5-1 to TRBJ2-7, with D possibly being TRBD2 (5 bases). V lost 4 bases and J lost 3, with 14 bases in between. This CDR3 has 14 amino acids. Germline CDR1 is SGHRS and CDR2 is YFSETQ. Written as DNA, the CDR3 is TGCGCCAGCAGCAGGGAAGCGGTACTCTACGAGCAGTACTTC. Encoded protein: CASSREAVLYEQYF.

V and J are TRBV7-3 and TRBJ2-5, with 7 bases identical to TRBD2. The CDR3 is 14 amino acids. J was trimmed by 2 bases and V by 2 bases; bases with no gene match: 2. Looked up from germline, CDR1 is SGHTA and CDR2 is FQGTGA. The CDR3: CASSLGTIQETQYF. CDR3 bases: TGTGCCAGCAGCTTAGGGACTATACAAGAGACCCAGTACTTC.

This clone was detected once. This chain joins TRBV7-2 and TRBJ2-7; unclear D gene. Germline lookup yields CDR1 SGHTA and CDR2 FQGNSA. The length of the CDR3 is 14 residues. Trimming shortened V by 1 base and J by 3 bases, and 10 bases separated the two germline ends. This CDR3 reads CASSLVLGDYEQYF. Written as DNA, the CDR3 is TGTGCCAGCAGCTTAGTTCTCGGAGACTACGAGCAGTACTTC.

This clone was observed a few times. The rearrangement joins TRBV19 to TRBJ2-7; the D is unclear. CDR3 length: 14 residues. Germline V gene sequence: CDR1 LNHDA, CDR2 SQIVND (reference sequence). The germline V and J ends were trimmed by 1 base and 3 bases, with 10 bases remaining between them. CDR3 sequence (DNA): TGTGCCAGTAGTATAGGAACTACTTACTACGAGCAGTACTTC. As protein: CASSIGTTYYEQYF. Looking up the rest from reference TRBV19 and TRBJ2-7 gives the full variable domain: DGGITQSPKYLFRKEGQNVTLSCEQNLNHDAMYWYRQDPGQGLRLIYYSQIVNDFQKGDIAEGYSVSREKKESFPLTVTSAQKNPTAFYLCASSIGTTYYEQYFGPGTRLTVT.

The chain has TRBV27 and TRBJ2-1; 13 positions match TRBD2. V was pared by 0 bases and J by 2 bases, with 4 bases of the junction left unmatched. CDR1 and CDR2 (germline): MNHEY, SMNVEV (reference sequence). The CDR3 covers 18 residues. The CDR3 is CASSLSKTSGRTYNEQFF. The DNA for the CDR3 is TGTGCCAGCAGTTTATCGAAGACTAGCGGGAGGACCTACAATGAGCAGTTCTTC.

This clone was observed a single time. The CDR3: CSVEGASGNSPRTDTQYF. The CDR3 bases are TGCAGCGTTGAAGGGGCCAGCGGGAACTCGCCCCGCACAGATACGCAGTATTTT. The chain carries TRBV29-1 and TRBJ2-3; the match to TRBD2 covers 7 bases. The germline CDR1 and CDR2 sequences are SQVTM and ANQGSEA. V trimming: 1 base; J trimming: 1 base; junction bases outside the gene matches: 14. This CDR3 has 18 residues.

This rearrangement joins TRBV4-2 to TRBJ2-1, with D tentatively TRBD2 (6 bases). Germline V gene data show CDR1 as LGHNA and CDR2 as YNFKEQ. The CDR3 is made up of 17 amino acids. Trimming removed 0 bases from V and 7 bases from J, with 19 bases in between. The CDR3 loop is CASSQEGGRGVGNEQFF. CDR3 DNA: TGTGCCAGCAGCCAAGAGGGGGGACGGGGAGTCGGGAATGAGCAGTTCTTC.

This CDR3 is CATVAGGQETQYF. The CDR3 bases are TGTGCCACCGTAGCGGGAGGGCAAGAGACCCAGTACTTC. V is TRBV28 and J is TRBJ2-5, with 11 bases fitting TRBD2. The germline V gene encodes CDR1 MDHEN and CDR2 SYDVKM. Germline trimming cut 10 bases from V and 2 bases from J; bases unmatched to any gene: 3. This CDR3 contains 13 residues.

The chain is built from TRBV5-4 and TRBJ2-1; D perhaps matches TRBD2 (6 bases). Trimming pared 4 bases from V and 6 bases from J, leaving 17 bases between. This CDR3 is 15 amino acids long. Germline loops: CDR1 SGHNT, CDR2 YYREEE (reference sequence). The CDR3 is CASSPGAGRLNEQFF. For the CDR3, the DNA is TGTGCCAGCAGCCCTGGGGCGGGGCGGCTCAATGAGCAGTTCTTC.

Points on this clone: The germline gene is not matched at one end of the junction; a read error may be the cause. The rearrangement uses TRBV6-6 and TRBJ1-2, with D possibly TRBD1 on 5 matching bases. The CDR3 sequence is 12 residues long. In germline, CDR1 is MNHNY, CDR2 SVGAGI (reference sequence). The CDR3 region is CATSLRGYGYTF. Here the CDR3 DNA reads TGTGCCACCAGTCTCCGGGGGTATGGCTACACCTTC.

The gene calls are TRBV28 and TRBJ1-2; D uncertain. V dropped 3 bases and J dropped 4 bases, with 21 bases sitting between them. The germline V gene encodes CDR1 MDHEN and CDR2 SYDVKM. The CDR3 is made up of 17 amino acids. CDR3 in DNA: TGTGCCAGCAGTTTGCCCGTGGAGGCCGCCGAGGGCTATGGCTACACCTTC. The encoded protein is CASSLPVEAAEGYGYTF.